This entry is about one TCR beta chain. The target antigen is unknown. By phenotype, naive CD8+ T cells were CD45RO-CCR7+CD27+CD95-. The sample comes from a study of CXCR3-negative and CXCR3-positive naive CD8 T cells. It was by 5' RACE with UMI labels that the TRB cDNA libraries were prepared. TCRdb processed the 5' RACE reads again and assigns one entry to each CDR3 protein, with no DNA. This table lists around 140,000 distinct CDR3 sequences. General observations from the study: Partly lower CXCR3 expression followed cryopreservation, and most assays relied on fresh PBMCs. Higher TRB CDR3 hydrophobicity marked CXCR3-positive naive cells relative to CXCR3-negative naive cells. Much lower diversity was found in memory CD8+ cells, while both naive subsets had comparably high diversity.

The TCR sequence derives from a human donor in good health. Some clones in this sample may be carry-over from other donors' samples. Specimen: naive CXCR3+ CD8+ T cells from blood. Regarding subset: CD45RO-CCR7+CD27+CD95- naive CD8+ T cells expressing CXCR3 (TNR3+).

The CDR3 reads CSASGEVDTEAFF. The chain is built from TRBV20-1 and TRBJ1-1. The CDR3 spans 13 residues. Germline V lookup: CDR1 DFQATT, CDR2 SNEGSKA (reference sequence).